This T cell receptor beta chain was identified during a study of cytomegalovirus exposure and HLA in healthy donors. As for the study in general: HLA-typed donors contributed some 87 million unique TCRs, which were held in an early data release.

Trimming removed 2 bases from V and 2 bases from J; junction bases left unmatched: 5. CDR3 length equals 16 residues. Per the germline V gene, CDR1 is SGHTA and CDR2 is FQGTGA. This cohort consisted of healthy bone marrow donors. The PCR made use of 60 Vbeta and 13 Jbeta primers. Sequencing used immunoSEQ multiplex PCR; TCRdb keeps in-frame clones, though not all of them. The repertoire consists of fewer than 90,000 clones, with 75% to 85% occurring once and the leading ten covering 14% to 15%. The sequence derives from a woman aged 40 to 50 in good health and CMV-seropositive. The chain carries TRBV7-3 and TRBJ2-2; 7 bases fit TRBD1. What was sequenced was PBMCs. CDR3 nucleotide sequence: TGTGCCAGCAGCTTATACGGGACAGCCAACACCGGGGAGCTGTTTTTT. Encoded protein: CASSLYGTANTGELFF.